The clone carrying this TCR beta chain was seen just once. Its antigen remains unknown. The record originates from a study of OX40 agonist ivuxolimab in advanced cancers. Study details: Of the participants, under 50% had some prior anti-PD-1, anti-PD-L1 or anti-CTLA-4 therapy, which was allowed.

Trimming at V came to 8 bases and at J to 4 bases, leaving 6 bases not matched to a gene. Germline V gene sequence: CDR1 LNHDA, CDR2 SQIVND (reference sequence). The CDR3 contains 13 residues. The study's findings and limits: It was also the case that some nonresponders had low normalized T-cell clonal expansion.

Generated by immunoSEQ multiplex PCR, the TCRdb table keeps only in-frame clones and is missing some. This table has 92,000 or so clones, under 90% appearing once. The sample was CD4+ or CD8+ T cells sorted from blood, taken in a trial of the OX40 agonist ivuxolimab. The chain couples TRBV19 to TRBJ1-2, with TRBD1 matching over 8 bases. This clonotype was obtained from an adult with an advanced solid tumor such as melanoma, head and neck, liver or kidney cancer. CDR3 sequence (DNA): TGTGCCAGTGAAGGACAGGGTAGCTATGGCTACACCTTC. Its protein product is CASEGQGSYGYTF.